The rows below give T cell receptor beta chains drawn from one sample of a study of cytomegalovirus exposure and HLA in healthy donors. Clones were read by immunoSEQ multiplex PCR, and TCRdb kept only the in-frame ones, dropping some. This table holds some 150,000 clones, 76% found once. What was sequenced was PBMCs. The source of these receptors is a female donor in good health and CMV-seronegative. Each CDR3 is given with its conserved first and last residue. Fields, in order: J gene, clone size, D gene, V gene, CDR3 protein, CDR3 DNA. A D gene is named only where the DNA matches it firmly. Some rows have no size entry. The others give once, few or many, or a class for an expanded clone.

J gene: TRBJ2-6; clone size: -; D gene: -; V gene: TRBV19; CDR3 protein: CASRFNSGANGLTF; CDR3 DNA: TGTGCCAGTAGATTCAACTCTGGGGCCAACGGCCTGACTTTC
J gene: TRBJ1-4; clone size: once; D gene: -; V gene: TRBV28; CDR3 protein: CASSYKQELSEKLFF; CDR3 DNA: TGTGCCAGCAGCTATAAACAGGAGTTAAGTGAAAAACTGTTTTTT
J gene: TRBJ1-6; clone size: -; D gene: -; V gene: TRBV11-2; CDR3 protein: CASGVGEDSPLHF; CDR3 DNA: TGTGCCAGCGGCGTAGGGGAGGATTCACCCCTCCACTTT
J gene: TRBJ2-1; clone size: once; D gene: TRBD2; V gene: TRBV9; CDR3 protein: CASSVAGGPLNEQFF; CDR3 DNA: TGTGCCAGCAGCGTAGCGGGAGGGCCCCTCAATGAGCAGTTCTTC
J gene: TRBJ2-3; clone size: once; D gene: TRBD2; V gene: TRBV28; CDR3 protein: CASSLTPGSGADTQYF; CDR3 DNA: TGTGCCAGCAGTTTAACTCCCGGGAGCGGGGCAGATACGCAGTATTTT
J gene: TRBJ1-2; clone size: -; D gene: -; V gene: TRBV6-5; CDR3 protein: CASAPGRVYGYTF; CDR3 DNA: TGTGCCAGTGCCCCGGGGAGAGTCTATGGCTACACCTTC
J gene: TRBJ1-2; clone size: -; D gene: TRBD1; V gene: TRBV30; CDR3 protein: CAWRWDRGVTFTDGYTF; CDR3 DNA: TGTGCCTGGAGATGGGACAGGGGGGTAACTTTTACGGATGGCTACACCTTC
J gene: TRBJ2-7; clone size: -; D gene: -; V gene: TRBV28; CDR3 protein: CATSQRAYGQYF; CDR3 DNA: TGTGCCACCAGCCAGCGGGCCTATGGGCAGTACTTC
J gene: TRBJ1-4; clone size: -; D gene: -; V gene: TRBV5-4; CDR3 protein: CASSLDAATNEKLFF; CDR3 DNA: TGTGCCAGCAGCTTGGATGCAGCAACTAATGAAAAACTGTTTTTT
J gene: TRBJ1-2; clone size: -; D gene: TRBD1; V gene: TRBV27; CDR3 protein: CASSYLGGSGYTF; CDR3 DNA: TGTGCCAGCAGTTATCTAGGGGGCAGTGGCTACACCTTC
J gene: TRBJ2-3; clone size: -; D gene: TRBD1; V gene: TRBV15; CDR3 protein: CATSARQGADTQYF; CDR3 DNA: TGTGCCACCAGCGCCAGACAGGGAGCGGATACGCAGTATTTT
J gene: TRBJ2-4; clone size: -; D gene: TRBD1; V gene: TRBV4-2; CDR3 protein: CASSQDLGQGADIQYF; CDR3 DNA: TGTGCCAGCAGCCAAGATCTTGGCCAGGGGGCAGACATTCAGTACTTC
J gene: TRBJ1-4; clone size: -; D gene: -; V gene: TRBV7-9; CDR3 protein: CASSFWGSGEKLFF; CDR3 DNA: TGTGCCAGCAGCTTTTGGGGAAGCGGTGAAAAACTGTTTTTT
J gene: TRBJ2-1; clone size: -; D gene: -; V gene: TRBV7-9; CDR3 protein: CASSLGGYRNEQFF; CDR3 DNA: TGTGCCAGCAGCTTGGGGGGATATAGGAATGAGCAGTTCTTC
J gene: TRBJ1-1; clone size: -; D gene: -; V gene: TRBV28; CDR3 protein: CASRPPQRNTEAFF; CDR3 DNA: TGTGCCAGCAGACCCCCACAGAGGAACACTGAAGCTTTCTTT
J gene: TRBJ1-4; clone size: -; D gene: TRBD1; V gene: TRBV19; CDR3 protein: CASSLRDRLNEKLFF; CDR3 DNA: TGTGCCAGTAGCCTACGGGACAGACTTAATGAAAAACTGTTTTTT
J gene: TRBJ1-2; clone size: once; D gene: TRBD1; V gene: TRBV7-9; CDR3 protein: CASSPTRQGMRDGYTF; CDR3 DNA: TGTGCCAGCAGCCCAACCAGACAGGGGATGAGGGATGGCTACACCTTC
J gene: TRBJ2-3; clone size: -; D gene: TRBD2; V gene: TRBV6-5; CDR3 protein: CASSYGLAGGTDTQYF; CDR3 DNA: TGTGCCAGCAGTTACGGACTAGCGGGGGGCACAGATACGCAGTATTTT
J gene: TRBJ1-4; clone size: -; D gene: -; V gene: TRBV4-2; CDR3 protein: CASSQPTGTANEKLFF; CDR3 DNA: TGTGCCAGCAGCCAACCCACAGGGACGGCCAATGAAAAACTGTTTTTT
J gene: TRBJ2-1; clone size: -; D gene: TRBD2; V gene: TRBV5-4; CDR3 protein: CASSPGGGALMYNEQFF; CDR3 DNA: TGTGCCAGCAGTCCGGGCGGGGGGGCTCTCATGTACAATGAGCAGTTCTTC
J gene: TRBJ1-4; clone size: -; D gene: -; V gene: TRBV4-3; CDR3 protein: CASSQEGLTNEKLFF; CDR3 DNA: TGCGCCAGCAGCCAGGAGGGGCTGACTAATGAAAAACTGTTTTTT
J gene: TRBJ1-1; clone size: -; D gene: TRBD1; V gene: TRBV19; CDR3 protein: CASTETGMNTEAFF; CDR3 DNA: TGTGCCAGTACTGAGACAGGGATGAACACTGAAGCTTTCTTT
J gene: TRBJ1-3; clone size: -; D gene: -; V gene: TRBV30; CDR3 protein: CAWSVAGVGNTIYF; CDR3 DNA: TGTGCCTGGAGTGTAGCAGGGGTTGGAAACACCATATATTTT
J gene: TRBJ2-5; clone size: -; D gene: -; V gene: TRBV9; CDR3 protein: CASSVGGLGGETQYF; CDR3 DNA: TGTGCCAGCAGCGTAGGCGGGCTAGGAGGGGAGACCCAGTACTTC
J gene: TRBJ2-3; clone size: -; D gene: -; V gene: TRBV7-2; CDR3 protein: CASSLGSPSDTQYF; CDR3 DNA: TGTGCCAGCAGCTTGGGGAGCCCGTCAGATACGCAGTATTTT
J gene: TRBJ2-7; clone size: -; D gene: -; V gene: TRBV6-5; CDR3 protein: CASRNRVDEQYF; CDR3 DNA: TGTGCCAGCAGAAACAGGGTTGACGAGCAGTACTTC
J gene: TRBJ1-4; clone size: -; D gene: -; V gene: TRBV7-8; CDR3 protein: CASSAPGQKLFF; CDR3 DNA: TGTGCCAGCAGCGCTCCCGGACAGAAACTGTTTTTT
J gene: TRBJ2-3; clone size: -; D gene: -; V gene: TRBV5-4; CDR3 protein: CASSLDATSTDTQYF; CDR3 DNA: TGTGCCAGCAGCTTGGACGCGACTAGCACAGATACGCAGTATTTT
J gene: TRBJ2-1; clone size: -; D gene: TRBD2; V gene: TRBV10-3; CDR3 protein: CAISPRLAGGNEQFF; CDR3 DNA: TGTGCCATCAGCCCCAGGCTAGCGGGAGGGAATGAGCAGTTCTTC